The present TCR beta chain was sequenced within a study of T cell responses to AZD1222 COVID-19 vaccine. Study outcomes and limitations: Vaccine-related CD4 TCRs covered spike, predominating at 160-218 and 743-854. Donors skewed white British and female; clonal diversity was possibly underestimated. Baseline seropositivity characterized only a handful of AZD1222 recipients.

The repertoire was sequenced with immunoSEQ multiplex PCR; TCRdb's copy has only in-frame clones and lacks some. This table holds more than 15,000 clones, roughly 86% found once. The CDR3 has 14 amino acids. Per germline, CDR1 SGHTA and CDR2 FQGNSA. V lost 1 base to trimming and J lost 4 bases, with 10 bases between them. Comments on this clone: Its antigen is as yet unknown.

Sequencing was performed on peripheral blood, taken 28 days after the second AZD1222 dose. The chain has TRBV7-2 and TRBJ1-1; D is possibly TRBD1 (5 bases). The sequence came from an adult who received the AZD1222 COVID-19 vaccine. The chain's CDR3 is CASSLVPGGTEAFF. CDR3 DNA: TGTGCCAGCAGCTTAGTCCCGGGGGGCACTGAAGCTTTCTTT.